This passage covers 23 T cell receptor beta chains from one sample sequenced in a study of shared clonotypes between healthy human individuals. Generated by immunoSEQ multiplex PCR, the TCRdb table keeps only in-frame clones and is missing some. The table shows fewer than 850,000 clones, with about nine tenths occurring only once. Sample: memory CD8+ T cells from PBMCs. Sample subset: CD45RO+ cells pooled with CCR7-negative TemRA cells. These receptors were obtained from a man between 18 and 29 years old in good health. Some clones in this sample may be carry-over from other donors' samples.

The chain is built from TRBV7-2 and TRBJ2-7, with 7 bases that match TRBD1. Germline V gives CDR1 SGHTA, CDR2 FQGNSA. The trim removed 1 base at V and 4 bases at J, leaving 16 bases unmatched. The CDR3 is 18 residues long. DNA for the CDR3: TGTGCCAGCAGCTTAGATTTCGGGGTTGGGACAGCATCTTACGAGCAGTACTTC. This gives the protein CASSLDFGVGTASYEQYF. Variable domain in full (rest from reference TRBV7-2 and TRBJ2-7): GAGVSQSPSNKVTEKGKDVELRCDPISGHTALYWYRQSLGQGLEFLIYFQGNSAPDKSGLPSDRFSAERTGGSVSTLTIQRTQQEDSAVYLCASSLDFGVGTASYEQYFGPGTRLTVT.

This sequence joins TRBV7-9 and TRBJ2-5, with 7 bases that match TRBD1. After removal of 1 base from V and 2 bases from J, the junction contained 7 bases not matched to a gene. CDR1 and CDR2 from the germline V gene are SEHNR and FQNEAQ (reference sequence). The CDR3 is 16 residues long. The CDR3 loop reads CASSLVVLGQQETQYF. The CDR3 DNA sequence: TGTGCCAGCAGCTTAGTCGTGTTGGGACAGCAAGAGACCCAGTACTTC. Together with reference TRBV7-9 and TRBJ2-5, the CDR3 gives the full variable domain: DTGVSQNPRHKITKRGQNVTFRCDPISEHNRLYWYRQTLGQGPEFLTYFQNEAQLEKSRLLSDRFSAERPKGSFSTLEIQRTEQGDSAMYLCASSLVVLGQQETQYFGPGTRLLVL.

This clone came up once. V and J are TRBV5-1 and TRBJ1-1; 10 bases are shared with TRBD1. Germline lookup yields CDR1 SGHRS and CDR2 YFSETQ. With 2 bases clipped from V and 1 base from J, the junction kept 8 bases outside the gene matches. The CDR3 sequence is 17 residues long. The CDR3: CASSLRGQGRKNTEAFF. The CDR3 region has the DNA TGCGCCAGCAGCTTACGGGGACAGGGGCGTAAGAACACTGAAGCTTTCTTT.

The chain has TRBV18 and TRBJ2-7; no clear D. The CDR3 sequence is 14 residues long. CDR1 is KGHSH, CDR2 LQKENI, per germline. Deletions cut 1 base from V and 1 base from J, with 8 bases between. In DNA, the CDR3 is TGTGCCAGCTCACCACGGGGTGAATCCTACGAGCAGTACTTC. Translation gives CASSPRGESYEQYF.

The chain is built from TRBV4-1 and TRBJ1-2, with D tentatively TRBD1 (5 bases). Between the trimmed V and J ends, which lost 2 bases and 13 bases, there was a span of 26 bases. From germline, CDR1 is MGHRA and CDR2 YSYEKL. This CDR3 spans 16 amino acids. CDR3 protein: CASSQYPGTRVDPPTF. The CDR3, as DNA: TGCGCCAGCAGCCAATACCCCGGGACCAGGGTTGATCCTCCCACCTTC.

This chain connects TRBV15 to TRBJ2-7; D may be TRBD2 (5 bases). The CDR3 consists of 17 residues. CDR1 and CDR2 from the germline V gene are LNHNV and YYDKDF (reference sequence). V shed 5 bases and J shed 0 bases, with 20 bases lying between them. Written as DNA, the CDR3 is TGTGCCACCAGCGGATCTAAGACGGACTTCTTCTCCTACGAGCAGTACTTC. Its translation: CATSGSKTDFFSYEQYF.

This rearrangement joins TRBV28 to TRBJ2-3, with D possibly being TRBD1 (5 bases). Germline V gene sequence: CDR1 MDHEN, CDR2 SYDVKM. CDR3 length equals 15 residues. Trimming took 3 bases from V and 2 from J, leaving 12 bases between them. Here the CDR3 DNA reads TGTGCCAGCAGTTTTTATGCAGGGCCCACAGATACGCAGTATTTT. Translating gives CASSFYAGPTDTQYF.

The genes are TRBV10-3 and TRBJ2-3; possibly TRBD1 for D (5 bases). CDR1 ENHRY and CDR2 SYGVKD come from the germline V gene. CDR3 length equals 15 residues. The V and J ends lost 6 bases and 1 base respectively, with 14 bases between them. This CDR3 is CAISLGAFRTDTQYF. The CDR3 coding sequence is TGTGCCATCAGCCTAGGGGCATTTCGCACAGATACGCAGTATTTT.

With respect to this clone: The sample carries other DNA sequences with the same CDR3. This chain uses TRBV19 with TRBJ2-7; D possibly corresponds to TRBD2 (6 bases). V lost 3 bases and J lost 4, with 10 bases in between. The CDR3 covers 13 residues. The V gene's germline CDR1 is LNHDA and CDR2 SQIVND (reference sequence). CDR3 sequence reads: CASSIGGSYEQYF. As DNA, the CDR3 is TGTGCCAGTAGTATTGGGGGGAGTTACGAGCAGTACTTC.

Here the CDR3 reads CASRKIHGRYEQYF. CDR3 DNA: TGTGCCAGCAGGAAAATACACGGCAGATACGAGCAGTACTTC. This rearrangement joins TRBV27 to TRBJ2-7; D gene uncertain. Germline V lookup: CDR1 MNHEY, CDR2 SMNVEV (reference sequence). Trimming stripped 6 bases from V and 4 bases from J, with 16 bases between. CDR3 length: 14 residues.

V usage is TRBV28 and J usage is TRBJ2-6, with 9 positions matching TRBD1. V trimming: 2 bases; J trimming: 0 bases; junction bases outside the gene matches: 14. The CDR3 runs to 21 residues. The germline gives CDR1 MDHEN, CDR2 SYDVKM. Written as DNA, the CDR3 is TGTGCCAGCAGTTTACTCTGGGGACAGGGCGGTTGGGGCTCTGGGGCCAACGTCCTGACTTTC. Protein: CASSLLWGQGGWGSGANVLTF.

The chain joins TRBV27 to TRBJ2-1; D possibly corresponds to TRBD1 (5 bases). CDR3 length: 15 residues. V lost 2 bases, J lost 4 bases, and 12 bases lay in between. Germline V gene sequence: CDR1 MNHEY, CDR2 SMNVEV (reference sequence). This CDR3 reads CASSLILDSYNEQFF. The CDR3 coding sequence is TGTGCCAGCAGTTTAATTCTAGACAGTTACAATGAGCAGTTCTTC.

The genes are TRBV7-9 and TRBJ2-7; maybe TRBD1 (6 bases). The CDR3 runs to 13 residues. Trimming left V 1 base short and J 3 bases short, with 7 bases between. The V gene's germline CDR1 is SEHNR and CDR2 FQNEAQ (reference sequence). Here the CDR3 DNA reads TGTGCCAGCAGCTTAGGGGGGCGCTACGAGCAGTACTTC. Protein product: CASSLGGRYEQYF.

The chain recombines TRBV7-9 with TRBJ1-2; unclear D gene. V gave up 1 base and J gave up 6 bases, with 9 bases separating them. The CDR3 loop spans 13 amino acids. Germline V gives CDR1 SEHNR, CDR2 FQNEAQ (reference sequence). The CDR3 sequence is CASSLEWQDGYTF. CDR3 DNA sequence: TGTGCCAGCAGCTTAGAGTGGCAGGATGGCTACACCTTC. Supplemented by reference TRBV7-9 and TRBJ1-2, the full variable domain reads DTGVSQNPRHKITKRGQNVTFRCDPISEHNRLYWYRQTLGQGPEFLTYFQNEAQLEKSRLLSDRFSAERPKGSFSTLEIQRTEQGDSAMYLCASSLEWQDGYTFGSGTRLTVV.

This clone came up a few times. The rearrangement uses TRBV29-1 and TRBJ1-1; D is uncertain. Between the trimmed V and J ends, which lost 5 bases and 6 bases, there was a span of 13 bases. The CDR3 is 12 amino acids. CDR1 SQVTM and CDR2 ANQGSEA come from the germline V gene. CDR3 amino acids: CSVPNQSSEAFF. CDR3 DNA sequence: TGCAGCGTTCCCAATCAATCATCTGAAGCTTTCTTT.

J is TRBJ1-4 and V is TRBV15; 9 bases agree with TRBD1. Germline assignment: CDR1 LNHNV and CDR2 YYDKDF (reference sequence). V lost 0 bases, J lost 5 bases, and 1 base stayed unmatched. The CDR3 loop spans 15 amino acids. CDR3 residues: CATSRDGTGNEKLFF. DNA of the CDR3: TGTGCCACCAGCAGAGATGGGACAGGGAATGAAAAACTGTTTTTT. Complete variable domain (other parts from reference TRBV15 and TRBJ1-4): DAMVIQNPRYQVTQFGKPVTLSCSQTLNHNVMYWYQQKSSQAPKLLFHYYDKDFNNEADTPDNFQSRRPNTSFCFLDIRSPGLGDTAMYLCATSRDGTGNEKLFFGSGTQLSVL.

This rearrangement joins TRBV10-3 to TRBJ1-1; D is perhaps TRBD1 (5 bases). Per germline, CDR1 ENHRY and CDR2 SYGVKD. The CDR3 consists of 14 residues. Deletions cut 7 bases from V and 0 bases from J, with 12 bases between. The CDR3 region is CAITTGFMNTEAFF. The CDR3 DNA reads as TGTGCCATCACCACAGGATTTATGAACACTGAAGCTTTCTTT.

V usage is TRBV7-9 and J usage is TRBJ2-7; 8 bases are a match to TRBD1. The ends lost 5 bases at V and 6 bases at J; junction bases unmatched: 6. The CDR3 is made up of 13 amino acids. Germline CDR1 SEHNR, CDR2 FQNEAQ (reference sequence). The CDR3 reads CASSPGTGGEQYF. The CDR3 nucleotides read TGTGCCAGCAGCCCTGGGACAGGAGGCGAGCAGTACTTC.

The chain couples TRBV4-1 to TRBJ1-2; D is unclear. V gave up 1 base and J gave up 8 bases, with 14 bases separating them. CDR1 is MGHRA, CDR2 YSYEKL, per germline. There are 14 residues in the CDR3. CDR3 sequence: CASSQVGGLGGYTF. CDR3 nucleotides: TGCGCCAGCAGCCAAGTGGGAGGCCTGGGAGGCTACACCTTC.

This clone has only one observation. The same CDR3 arises from other DNA sequences in this sample as well. The rearrangement uses TRBV27 and TRBJ2-5; the match to TRBD2 covers 7 bases. CDR3 length: 12 residues. The V segment lost 6 bases and the J segment 5 bases; nucleotides outside the gene matches: 3. The germline gives CDR1 MNHEY, CDR2 SMNVEV (reference sequence). The CDR3 sequence: CASSPGGETQYF. The CDR3 nucleotides read TGTGCCAGCAGCCCCGGGGGGGAGACCCAGTACTTC.

The chain recombines TRBV7-8 with TRBJ2-1; D call uncertain. Germline V gene data show CDR1 as SGHVS and CDR2 as FQNEAQ. CDR3 size: 16 residues. Between the trimmed V and J ends, which lost 5 bases and 0 bases, there was a span of 14 bases. As DNA, the CDR3 is TGTGCCAGCAGCCCACTACAGAGCATCTCCTACAATGAGCAGTTCTTC. This encodes CASSPLQSISYNEQFF. The complete variable domain, with remaining parts taken from reference TRBV7-8 and TRBJ2-1, reads GAGVSQSPRYKVAKRGQDVALRCDPISGHVSLFWYQQALGQGPEFLTYFQNEAQLDKSGLPSDRFFAERPEGSVSTLKIQRTQQEDSAVYLCASSPLQSISYNEQFFGPGTRLTVL.

The chain employs TRBV19 and TRBJ1-5; possible D gene TRBD1, 5 bases. Germline V gene sequence: CDR1 LNHDA, CDR2 SQIVND (reference sequence). Trimming pared 4 bases from V and 7 bases from J, leaving 17 bases between. This CDR3 spans 15 amino acids. The CDR3 DNA reads as TGTGCCAGTAGTAGTCTCAGGGACCCCACCCAGCCCCAGCATTTT. Translating it yields CASSSLRDPTQPQHF.

This clone turned up a few times. It differs at one base from a far larger clone, so likely a read error. This CDR3 is also generated by other DNA sequences in the sample. The rearrangement joins TRBV7-9 to TRBJ2-7, with D tentatively TRBD2 (5 bases). From germline, CDR1 is SEHNR and CDR2 FQNEAQ (reference sequence). The CDR3 sequence is 13 residues long. For the CDR3, the DNA is TGCGCCAGCAGCCAAGGACTTGGCTACGAGCAGTACTTC. It translates to CASSQGLGYEQYF. Full variable domain (remainder filled in from reference TRBV7-9 and TRBJ2-7): DTGVSQNPRHKITKRGQNVTFRCDPISEHNRLYWYRQTLGQGPEFLTYFQNEAQLEKSRLLSDRFSAERPKGSFSTLEIQRTEQGDSAMYLCASSQGLGYEQYFGPGTRLTVT.